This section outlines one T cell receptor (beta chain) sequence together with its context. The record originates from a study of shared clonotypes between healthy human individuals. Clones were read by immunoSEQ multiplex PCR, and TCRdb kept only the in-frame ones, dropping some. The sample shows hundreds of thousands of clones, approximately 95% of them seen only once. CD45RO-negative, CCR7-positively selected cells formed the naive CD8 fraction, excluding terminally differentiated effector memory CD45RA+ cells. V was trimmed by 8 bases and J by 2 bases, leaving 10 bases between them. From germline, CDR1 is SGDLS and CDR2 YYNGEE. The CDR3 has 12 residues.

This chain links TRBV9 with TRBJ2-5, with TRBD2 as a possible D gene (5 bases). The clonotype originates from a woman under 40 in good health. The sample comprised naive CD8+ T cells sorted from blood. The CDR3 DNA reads TGTGCCAGAAGGACTTTTCAAGAGACCCAGTACTTC. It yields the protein CARRTFQETQYF.